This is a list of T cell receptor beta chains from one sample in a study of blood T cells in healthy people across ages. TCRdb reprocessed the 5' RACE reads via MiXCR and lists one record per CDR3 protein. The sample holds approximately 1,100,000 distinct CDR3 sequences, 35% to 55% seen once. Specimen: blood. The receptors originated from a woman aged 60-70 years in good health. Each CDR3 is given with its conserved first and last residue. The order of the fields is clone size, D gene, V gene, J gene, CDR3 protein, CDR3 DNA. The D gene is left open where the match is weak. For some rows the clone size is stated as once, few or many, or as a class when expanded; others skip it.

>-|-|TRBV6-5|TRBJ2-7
CASSSPRERSYEQYF
TGTGCCAGCAGTTCCCCACGGGAGAGGTCCTACGAGCAGTACTTC
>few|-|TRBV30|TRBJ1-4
CASSRQNEKLFF
TGTGCCTCCAGCAGGCAGAATGAAAAACTGTTTTTT
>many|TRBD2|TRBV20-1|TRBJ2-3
CSALAGVTDTQYF
TGCAGTGCTTTAGCGGGAGTTACAGATACGCAGTATTTT
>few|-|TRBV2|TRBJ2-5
CASSTLGGGETQYF
TGTGCCAGCAGTACCCTAGGGGGGGGAGAGACCCAGTACTTC
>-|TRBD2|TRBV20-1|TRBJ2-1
CSAGLAVQETQFF
TGCAGTGCGGGACTAGCGGTCCAAGAGACCCAGTTCTTC
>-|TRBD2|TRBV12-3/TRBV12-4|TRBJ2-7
CASSPSSRRLAEGQEYEQYF
TGTGCCAGCAGTCCCTCGTCCCGGAGACTAGCGGAGGGACAAGAGTACGAGCAGTACTTC
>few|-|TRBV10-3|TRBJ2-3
CAISPPGMDTQYF
TGTGCCATCAGTCCCCCGGGGATGGATACGCAGTATTTT
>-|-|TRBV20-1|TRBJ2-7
CSAKWQASYEQYF
TGCAGTGCCAAGTGGCAGGCTTCCTACGAGCAGTACTTC
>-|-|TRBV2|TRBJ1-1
CASRGGGWNTEAFF
TGTGCCAGCAGGGGTGGGGGGTGGAACACTGAAGCTTTCTTT
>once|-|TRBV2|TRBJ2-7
CASSEAPSTGQYF
TGTGCCAGCAGTGAAGCTCCCTCGACAGGGCAGTACTTC
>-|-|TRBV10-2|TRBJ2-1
CASSLPGLDYNEQFF
TGCGCCAGCAGCCTCCCAGGCCTAGATTACAATGAGCAGTTCTTC
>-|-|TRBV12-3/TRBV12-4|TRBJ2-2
CASSPVAANTGELFF
TGTGCCAGCAGCCCGGTAGCGGCGAACACCGGGGAGCTGTTTTTT
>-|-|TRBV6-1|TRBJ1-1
CASSRGAGTEAFF
TGTGCCAGCAGTCGGGGCGCGGGCACTGAAGCTTTCTTT
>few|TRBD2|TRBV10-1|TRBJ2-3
CASSALAEDTDTQYF
TGCGCCAGCAGTGCGCTAGCGGAGGACACAGATACGCAGTATTTT
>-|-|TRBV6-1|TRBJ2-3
CASKVDPGSSDTQYF
TGTGCCAGCAAAGTGGACCCGGGCAGTTCGGATACGCAGTATTTT
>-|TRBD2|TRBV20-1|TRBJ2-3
CSASPSRGRATDTQYF
TGCAGTGCTTCCCCTTCCCGCGGGAGGGCCACAGATACGCAGTATTTT
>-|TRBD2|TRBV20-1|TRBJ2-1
CSAHPGLAGVSYNEQFF
TGCAGTGCCCATCCGGGACTAGCGGGAGTCTCCTACAATGAGCAGTTCTTC
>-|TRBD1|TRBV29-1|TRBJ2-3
CSVEPPQGDTQYF
TGCAGCGTTGAACCACCACAGGGGGATACGCAGTATTTT
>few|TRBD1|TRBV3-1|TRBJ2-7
CASSVSLDRAVYEQYF
TGTGCCAGCAGCGTGAGCTTGGACAGGGCGGTCTACGAGCAGTACTTC
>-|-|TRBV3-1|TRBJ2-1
CASSQALGDLDNEQFF
TGTGCCAGCAGCCAAGCCTTGGGGGATCTAGACAATGAGCAGTTCTTC
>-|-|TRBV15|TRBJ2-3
CATSKERVGADTQYF
TGTGCCACCAGCAAGGAGAGGGTAGGGGCAGATACGCAGTATTTT
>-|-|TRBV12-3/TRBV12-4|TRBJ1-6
CASSKDSYNSPLHF
TGTGCCAGCAGTAAGGACAGTTATAATTCACCCCTCCACTTT
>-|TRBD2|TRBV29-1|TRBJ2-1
CSVEDRRGEQFF
TGCAGCGTTGAAGATCGGCGGGGGGAGCAGTTCTTC
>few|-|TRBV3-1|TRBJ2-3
CASSRKGGTDTQYF
TGTGCCAGCAGCCGAAAGGGAGGCACAGATACGCAGTATTTT
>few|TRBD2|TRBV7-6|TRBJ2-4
CASSLESPGTSGQLAKNIQYF
TGTGCCAGCAGCTTAGAGTCTCCCGGGACTAGCGGGCAGCTAGCCAAAAACATTCAGTACTTC
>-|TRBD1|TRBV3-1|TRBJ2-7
CASSQEADRATYEQYF
TGTGCCAGCAGCCAAGAGGCGGACAGGGCGACCTACGAGCAGTACTTC
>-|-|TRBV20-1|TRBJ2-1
CSATGTPVSSEQFF
TGCAGTGCTACCGGGACTCCTGTAAGTAGTGAGCAGTTCTTC
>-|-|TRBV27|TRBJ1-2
CASSGGGGALNYGYTF
TGTGCCAGCAGTGGGGGAGGCGGCGCCTTAAACTATGGCTACACCTTC
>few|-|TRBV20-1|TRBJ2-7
CSARQGGLPYEQYF
TGCAGTGCTAGACAGGGGGGCCTACCTTACGAGCAGTACTTC
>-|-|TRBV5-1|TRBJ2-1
CASSWTLSPLAGEQFF
TGCGCCAGCAGCTGGACCCTCTCTCCACTGGCGGGTGAGCAGTTCTTC
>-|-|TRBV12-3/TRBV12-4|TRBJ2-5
CASRKAGQETQYF
TGTGCCAGCAGGAAAGCGGGTCAAGAGACCCAGTACTTC
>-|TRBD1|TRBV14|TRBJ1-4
CASSQEGTATNEKLFF
TGTGCCAGCAGCCAAGAAGGGACAGCCACTAATGAAAAACTGTTTTTT
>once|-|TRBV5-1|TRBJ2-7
CASSATQVEQYF
TGCGCCAGCAGCGCCACCCAGGTTGAGCAGTACTTC
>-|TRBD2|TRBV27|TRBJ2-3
CASSSQLAGGAANTQYF
TGTGCCAGCAGTTCCCAATTAGCGGGAGGAGCGGCCAATACGCAGTATTTT
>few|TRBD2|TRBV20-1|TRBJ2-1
CSARTGTSGRGNEQFF
TGCAGTGCTAGGACCGGGACTAGCGGGAGAGGCAATGAGCAGTTCTTC
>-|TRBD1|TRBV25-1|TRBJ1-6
CASSEGDSNSPLHF
TGTGCCAGCAGTGAAGGGGACAGTAATTCACCCCTCCACTTT
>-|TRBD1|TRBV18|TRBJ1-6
CASSPTGGYNSPLHF
TGTGCCAGCTCACCGACAGGGGGGTATAATTCACCCCTCCACTTT
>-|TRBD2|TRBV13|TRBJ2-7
CASSDGTSGLSSYNEQYF
TGTGCCAGCAGCGACGGGACTAGCGGCCTGAGCTCCTACAATGAGCAGTACTTC
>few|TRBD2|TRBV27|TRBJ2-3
CASSPKGRALPTDTQYF
TGTGCCAGCAGTCCAAAAGGGAGGGCCCTCCCCACAGATACGCAGTATTTT
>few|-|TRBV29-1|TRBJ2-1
CSVEDSLEQYNEQFF
TGCAGCGTTGAAGATTCCCTTGAACAGTACAATGAGCAGTTCTTC
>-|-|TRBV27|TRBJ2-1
CASSSYANNEQFF
TGTGCCAGCAGTTCGTACGCCAACAATGAGCAGTTCTTC
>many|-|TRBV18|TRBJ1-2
CASSVGGYGYTF
TGTGCCAGCTCCGTCGGGGGTTACGGCTACACCTTC
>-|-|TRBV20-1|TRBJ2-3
CSARSLARGTDTQYF
TGCAGTGCTAGATCGCTAGCTAGGGGCACAGATACGCAGTATTTT
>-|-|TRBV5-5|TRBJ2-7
CASSLGIGEQYF
TGTGCCAGCAGCTTGGGCATCGGCGAGCAGTACTTC
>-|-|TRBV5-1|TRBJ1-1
CASSLTGGVNTEAFF
TGCGCCAGCAGCTTAACAGGAGGGGTAAACACTGAAGCTTTCTTT
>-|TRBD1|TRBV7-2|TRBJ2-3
CASSRPTGIGADTQYF
TGTGCCAGCAGCCGCCCGACAGGGATTGGAGCAGATACGCAGTATTTT
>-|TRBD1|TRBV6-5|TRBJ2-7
CASSLTGMSRYEQYF
TGTGCCAGCAGCTTGACAGGGATGAGTCGATACGAGCAGTACTTC
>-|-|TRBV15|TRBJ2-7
CATTVGSSYEQYF
TGTGCCACCACGGTGGGTAGCTCCTACGAGCAGTACTTC
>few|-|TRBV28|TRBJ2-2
CASSFGANTGELFF
TGTGCCAGCAGTTTCGGCGCGAACACCGGGGAGCTGTTTTTT
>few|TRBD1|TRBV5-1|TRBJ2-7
CASSLEYGTGIPYEQYF
TGCGCCAGCAGCTTGGAGTACGGGACAGGGATCCCCTACGAGCAGTACTTC